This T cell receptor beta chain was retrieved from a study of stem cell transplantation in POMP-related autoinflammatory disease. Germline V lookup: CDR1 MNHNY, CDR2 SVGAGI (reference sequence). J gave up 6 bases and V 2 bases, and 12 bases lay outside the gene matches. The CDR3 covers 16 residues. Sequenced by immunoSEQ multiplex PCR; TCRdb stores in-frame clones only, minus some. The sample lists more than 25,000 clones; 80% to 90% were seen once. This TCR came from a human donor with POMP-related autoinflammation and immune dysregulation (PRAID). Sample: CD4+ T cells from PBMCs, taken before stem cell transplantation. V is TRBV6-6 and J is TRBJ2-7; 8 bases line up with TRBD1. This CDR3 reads CASSYGAGTGRIEQYF. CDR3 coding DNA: TGTGCCAGCAGTTACGGGGCCGGGACAGGAAGGATCGAGCAGTACTTC.